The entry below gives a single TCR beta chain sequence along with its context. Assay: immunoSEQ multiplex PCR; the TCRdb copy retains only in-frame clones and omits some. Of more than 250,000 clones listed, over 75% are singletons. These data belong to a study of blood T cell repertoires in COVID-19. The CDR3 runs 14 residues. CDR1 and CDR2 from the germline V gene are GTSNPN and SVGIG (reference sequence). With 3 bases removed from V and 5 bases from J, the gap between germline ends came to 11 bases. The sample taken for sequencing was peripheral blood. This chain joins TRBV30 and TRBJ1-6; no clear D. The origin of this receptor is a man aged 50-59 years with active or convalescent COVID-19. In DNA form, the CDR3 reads TGTGCCTGGAGCGCCCGCGGGAATAATTCACCCCTCCACTTT. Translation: CAWSARGNNSPLHF.